Included here is one T cell receptor beta chain sequence, with context. Its antigen is not yet known. No base-level quality is on record; no much larger clone is a single base apart. The data originate from a study of OX40 agonist ivuxolimab in advanced cancers. Regarding the complete study: The costimulatory receptor OX40 (CD134) was targeted by ivuxolimab, a fully human IgG2 agonistic monoclonal antibody. The paper covers the monotherapy dose-escalation part of the phase I ivuxolimab trial, which included N of about 50 patients. Intravenous ivuxolimab was administered to patients every 2 weeks at six dose levels: 0.01, 0.1, 0.3, 1.5, 3 and 10 mg/kg. The point of sequencing TCRbeta in the periphery was to test whether ivuxolimab changed TCR sequence diversity and drove clonal T-cell expansion. Patients were allowed to have had prior anti-PD-1, anti-PD-L1 or anti-CTLA-4 therapy, and 30% to 50% of the dose-escalation patients had previously received checkpoint inhibitors. Three dose-escalation patients achieved partial responses, one with hepatocellular carcinoma and two with cutaneous melanoma. Among the approximately 50 dose-escalation patients, some 20 had hepatocellular carcinoma, approximately 15 melanoma, 9 renal cell carcinoma and 9 head and neck cancer. In the dose-escalation cohort, 82.7% of patients were male, and the mean age was roughly 60 years with a range of about 23 to 79. On the study overall, not on this receptor specifically: In the 0.1-3.0 mg/kg groups, partial responders had among the lowest normalized peripheral clonal expansion, particularly in CD8+ T cells. At doses of 0.1 to 3.0 mg/kg, clonal expansion of both CD4+ and CD8+ T cells in blood was seen between baseline and week 6. After ivuxolimab, more expanded clones were found on average in CD8+ T cells than in CD4+ T cells. The antigen specificity of the peripheral T cells that underwent clonal expansion was not determined. Low levels of normalized T-cell clonal expansion were also seen in some patients who did not respond.

Patients with autoimmune disease history or receiving systemic immunosuppression were excluded from the trial. Peripheral blood for TCR sequencing was collected from all dose cohorts at baseline, on cycle 4 day 1, and on cycle 7 day 1. The samples were taken from a phase I, first-in-human, multicenter, open-label dose-escalation trial of ivuxolimab. Adults with locally advanced or metastatic melanoma, renal cell, hepatocellular, or head and neck squamous cell carcinoma were enrolled in the trial. Before TCR sequencing, CD4+ T cells and CD8+ T cells were sorted from peripheral blood as separate populations. Ends trimmed: V by 2 bases, J by 4 bases; bases unmatched to a gene: 11. The CDR3 runs 16 amino acids, cysteine and phenylalanine included. The kept DNA is CDR3 alone, 48 bases in frame from the first base. As encoded in the germline V gene, CDR1 is LGHNA while CDR2 is YNFKEQ. To sequence the TCRbeta CDR3 region, genomic DNA was isolated from the sorted cells. The immunoSEQ Assay was used for sequencing of TCRbeta CDR3 regions. TCRdb retrieved this table from immuneACCESS and kept in-frame rearrangements only. Not all clones are present; in checked studies, unresolved V genes account for under half, and no reason is known for the remainder. The sample yields roughly 56,000 clones; about 85% were counted once. 4.7% of the sample is in the top ten clones.

The clonotype was recovered from an adult with an advanced solid tumor such as melanoma, head and neck, liver or kidney cancer. Here the chain combines TRBV4-2 and TRBJ2-7, and 7 junctional nucleotides match TRBD1. The starting material was CD4+ or CD8+ T cells sorted from blood, obtained in a trial of the OX40 agonist ivuxolimab. The DNA is as follows: TGTGCCAGCAGCCAACCTTCCGGGACAGAGGATTACGAGCAGTACTTC. Its protein is CASSQPSGTEDYEQYF.